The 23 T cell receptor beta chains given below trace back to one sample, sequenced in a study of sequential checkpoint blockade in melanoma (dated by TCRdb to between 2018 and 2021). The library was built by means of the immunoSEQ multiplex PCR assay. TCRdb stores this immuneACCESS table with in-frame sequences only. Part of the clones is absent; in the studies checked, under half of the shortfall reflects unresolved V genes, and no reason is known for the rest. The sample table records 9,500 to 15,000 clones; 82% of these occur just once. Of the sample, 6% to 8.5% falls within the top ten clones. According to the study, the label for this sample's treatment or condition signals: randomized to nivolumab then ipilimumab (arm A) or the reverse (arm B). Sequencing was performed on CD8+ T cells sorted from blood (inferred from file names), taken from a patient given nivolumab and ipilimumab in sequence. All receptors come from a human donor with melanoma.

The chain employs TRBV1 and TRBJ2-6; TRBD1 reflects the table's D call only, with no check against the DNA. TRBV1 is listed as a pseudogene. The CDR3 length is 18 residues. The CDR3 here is CTSSVQRLCTNRANVLTF. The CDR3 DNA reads TGCACCAGCAGCGTCCAACGTTTGTGCACAAATCGGGCCAACGTCCTGACTTTC.

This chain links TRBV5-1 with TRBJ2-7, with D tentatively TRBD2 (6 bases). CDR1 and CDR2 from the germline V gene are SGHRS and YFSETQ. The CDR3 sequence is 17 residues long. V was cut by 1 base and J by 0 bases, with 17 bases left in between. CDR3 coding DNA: TGCGCCAGCAGCTTGCTAGCGCATTCGCCCCTCTCCTACGAGCAGTACTTC. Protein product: CASSLLAHSPLSYEQYF.

This chain's CDR3 is CASSYLTSGGPTDTQYF. CDR3 sequence (DNA): TGTGCCAGCAGTTACCTGACTAGCGGGGGGCCCACAGATACGCAGTATTTT. The rearrangement uses TRBV27 and TRBJ2-3, with 13 bases lining up with TRBD2. The CDR3 has 17 amino acids. The V gene's germline CDR1 is MNHEY and CDR2 SMNVEV (reference sequence). The V segment lost 4 bases and the J segment 2 bases; nucleotides outside the gene matches: 6.

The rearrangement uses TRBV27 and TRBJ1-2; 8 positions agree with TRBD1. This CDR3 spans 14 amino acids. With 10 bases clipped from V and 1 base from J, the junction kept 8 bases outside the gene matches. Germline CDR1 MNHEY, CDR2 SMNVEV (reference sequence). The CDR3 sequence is CATRTGGHNYGYTF. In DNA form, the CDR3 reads TGTGCCACCCGTACAGGGGGGCATAACTATGGCTACACCTTC.

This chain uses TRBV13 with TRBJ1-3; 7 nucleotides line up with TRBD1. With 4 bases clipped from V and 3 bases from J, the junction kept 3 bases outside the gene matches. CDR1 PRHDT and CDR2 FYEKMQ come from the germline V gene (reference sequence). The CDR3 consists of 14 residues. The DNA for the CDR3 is TGTGCCAGCAGCTCCGGGACAGATGGAAACACCATATATTTT. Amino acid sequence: CASSSGTDGNTIYF.

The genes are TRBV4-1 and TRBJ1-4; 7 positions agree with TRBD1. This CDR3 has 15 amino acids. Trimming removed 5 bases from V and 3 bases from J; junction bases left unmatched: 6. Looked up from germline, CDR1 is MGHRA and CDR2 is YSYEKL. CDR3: CASSFEGAPNEKLFF. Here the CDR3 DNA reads TGCGCCAGCAGCTTCGAGGGGGCCCCTAATGAAAAACTGTTTTTT.

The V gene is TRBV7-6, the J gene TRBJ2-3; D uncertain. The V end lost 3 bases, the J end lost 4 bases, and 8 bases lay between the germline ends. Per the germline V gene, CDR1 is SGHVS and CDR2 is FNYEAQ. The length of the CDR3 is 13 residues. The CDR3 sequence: CASSLLDPDTQYF. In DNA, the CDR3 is TGTGCCAGCAGCTTGCTAGATCCAGATACGCAGTATTTT.

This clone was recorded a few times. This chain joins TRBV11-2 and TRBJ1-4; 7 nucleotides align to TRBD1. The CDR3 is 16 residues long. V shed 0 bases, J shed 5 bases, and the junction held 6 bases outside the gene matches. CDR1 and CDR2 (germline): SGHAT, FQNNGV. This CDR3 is CASSLDQDRANEKLFF. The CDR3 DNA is TGTGCCAGCAGCTTAGATCAAGACAGGGCAAATGAAAAACTGTTTTTT.

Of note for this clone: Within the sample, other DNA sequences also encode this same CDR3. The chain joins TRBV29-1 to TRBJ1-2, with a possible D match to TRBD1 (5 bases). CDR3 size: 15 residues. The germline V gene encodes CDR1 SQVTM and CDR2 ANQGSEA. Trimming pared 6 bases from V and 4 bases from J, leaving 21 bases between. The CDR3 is CSVGGYLNEVYGYTF. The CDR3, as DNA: TGCAGCGTGGGGGGGTATCTTAATGAGGTCTATGGCTACACCTTC.

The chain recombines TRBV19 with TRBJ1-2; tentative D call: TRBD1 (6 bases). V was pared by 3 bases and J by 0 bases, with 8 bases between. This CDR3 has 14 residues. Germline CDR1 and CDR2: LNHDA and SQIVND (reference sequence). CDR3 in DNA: TGTGCCAGTAGTATTGGACAGTCTAACTATGGCTACACCTTC. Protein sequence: CASSIGQSNYGYTF.

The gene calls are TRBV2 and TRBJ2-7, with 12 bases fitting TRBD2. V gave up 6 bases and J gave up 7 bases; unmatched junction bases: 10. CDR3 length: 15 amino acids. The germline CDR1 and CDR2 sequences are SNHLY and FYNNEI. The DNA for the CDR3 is TGTGCCAGCAGACTAGCGGGAGGTGGGCTGGAGGAGCAGTACTTC. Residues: CASRLAGGGLEEQYF.

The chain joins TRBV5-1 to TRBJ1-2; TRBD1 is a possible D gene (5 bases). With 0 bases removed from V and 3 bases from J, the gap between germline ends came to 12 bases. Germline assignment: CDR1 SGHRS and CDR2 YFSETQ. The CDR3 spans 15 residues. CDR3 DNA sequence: TGCGCCAGCAGCTTGGAGGGGATAAGGGACTATGGCTACACCTTC. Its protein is CASSLEGIRDYGYTF.

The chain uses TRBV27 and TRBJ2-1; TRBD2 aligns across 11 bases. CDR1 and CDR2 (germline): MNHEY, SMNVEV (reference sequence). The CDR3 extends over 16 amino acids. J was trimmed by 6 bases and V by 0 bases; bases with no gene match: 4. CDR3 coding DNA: TGTGCCAGCAGTTTATCCTTGACTAGCGGGGCCAATGAGCAGTTCTTC. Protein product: CASSLSLTSGANEQFF.

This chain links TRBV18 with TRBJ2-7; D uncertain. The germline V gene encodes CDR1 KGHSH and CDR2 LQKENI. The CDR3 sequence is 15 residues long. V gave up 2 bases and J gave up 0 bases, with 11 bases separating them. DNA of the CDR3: TGTGCCAGCTCACCAGGGTCAGAGGACTCCTACGAGCAGTACTTC. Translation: CASSPGSEDSYEQYF.

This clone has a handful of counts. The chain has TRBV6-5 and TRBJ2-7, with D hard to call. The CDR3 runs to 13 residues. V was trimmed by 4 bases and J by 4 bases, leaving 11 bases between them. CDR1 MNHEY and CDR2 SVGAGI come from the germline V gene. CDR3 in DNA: TGTGCCAGCAGTTCCCTGGGCCGGTACGAGCAGTACTTC. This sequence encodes CASSSLGRYEQYF.

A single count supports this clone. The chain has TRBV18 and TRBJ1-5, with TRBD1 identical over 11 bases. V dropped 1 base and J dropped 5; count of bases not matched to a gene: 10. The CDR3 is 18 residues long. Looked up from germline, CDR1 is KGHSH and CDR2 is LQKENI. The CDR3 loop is CASSPLAGTGGVYQPQHF. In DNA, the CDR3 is TGTGCCAGCTCACCACTAGCCGGGACAGGGGGAGTATATCAGCCCCAGCATTTT.

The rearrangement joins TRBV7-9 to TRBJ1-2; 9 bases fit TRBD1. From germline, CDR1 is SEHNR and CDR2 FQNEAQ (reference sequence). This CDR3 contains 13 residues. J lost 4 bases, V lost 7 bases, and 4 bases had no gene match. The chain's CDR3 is CASTQQGAYGYTF. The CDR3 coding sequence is TGTGCCAGCACCCAACAGGGGGCCTATGGCTACACCTTC. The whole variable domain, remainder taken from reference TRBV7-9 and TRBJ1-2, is DTGVSQNPRHKITKRGQNVTFRCDPISEHNRLYWYRQTLGQGPEFLTYFQNEAQLEKSRLLSDRFSAERPKGSFSTLEIQRTEQGDSAMYLCASTQQGAYGYTFGSGTRLTVV.

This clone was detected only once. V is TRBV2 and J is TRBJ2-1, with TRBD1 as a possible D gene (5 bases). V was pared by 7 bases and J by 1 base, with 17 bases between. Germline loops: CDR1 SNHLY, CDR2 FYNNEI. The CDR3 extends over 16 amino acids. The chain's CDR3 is CASIHTGQLSYNEQFF. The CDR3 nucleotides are TGTGCCAGCATTCATACAGGACAACTATCCTACAATGAGCAGTTCTTC.

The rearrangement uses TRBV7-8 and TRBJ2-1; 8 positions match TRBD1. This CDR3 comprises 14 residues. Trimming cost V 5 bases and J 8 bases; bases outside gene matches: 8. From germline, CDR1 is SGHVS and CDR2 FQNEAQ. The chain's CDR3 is CASSPSGGKYEQFF. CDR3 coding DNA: TGTGCCAGCAGCCCCTCAGGGGGCAAGTATGAGCAGTTCTTC.

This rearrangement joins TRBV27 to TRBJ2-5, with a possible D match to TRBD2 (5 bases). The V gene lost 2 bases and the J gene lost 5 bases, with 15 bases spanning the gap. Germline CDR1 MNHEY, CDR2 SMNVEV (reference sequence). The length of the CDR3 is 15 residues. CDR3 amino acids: CASSLGLATWETQYF. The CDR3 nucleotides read TGTGCCAGCAGTTTAGGCTTAGCGACCTGGGAGACCCAGTACTTC.

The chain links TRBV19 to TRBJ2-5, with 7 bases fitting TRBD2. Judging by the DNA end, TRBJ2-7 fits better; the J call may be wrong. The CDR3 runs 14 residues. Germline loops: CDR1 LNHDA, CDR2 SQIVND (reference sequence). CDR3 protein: CATAWASGGYEQYF. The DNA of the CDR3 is TGTGCCACCGCTTGGGCTAGCGGAGGCTACGAGCAGTACTTC.

CDR3 protein: CASSPASRSNQPQHF. The CDR3, as DNA: TGTGCCTCTTCTCCCGCGTCTCGGAGCAATCAGCCCCAGCATTTT. This chain links TRBV19 with TRBJ1-5, with D unclear. Germline CDR1 is LNHDA and CDR2 is SQIVND (reference sequence). CDR3 length: 15 residues. Between the trimmed V and J ends, which lost 11 bases and 1 base, there was a span of 18 bases.

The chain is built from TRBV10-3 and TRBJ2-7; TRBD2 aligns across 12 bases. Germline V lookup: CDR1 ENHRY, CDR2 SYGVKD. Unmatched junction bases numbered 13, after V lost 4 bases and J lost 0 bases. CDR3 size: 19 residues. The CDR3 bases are TGTGCCATCAGTGGTGCAGGCCGGGGACTAGCGGGTGACTCCTACGAGCAGTACTTC. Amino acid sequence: CAISGAGRGLAGDSYEQYF.